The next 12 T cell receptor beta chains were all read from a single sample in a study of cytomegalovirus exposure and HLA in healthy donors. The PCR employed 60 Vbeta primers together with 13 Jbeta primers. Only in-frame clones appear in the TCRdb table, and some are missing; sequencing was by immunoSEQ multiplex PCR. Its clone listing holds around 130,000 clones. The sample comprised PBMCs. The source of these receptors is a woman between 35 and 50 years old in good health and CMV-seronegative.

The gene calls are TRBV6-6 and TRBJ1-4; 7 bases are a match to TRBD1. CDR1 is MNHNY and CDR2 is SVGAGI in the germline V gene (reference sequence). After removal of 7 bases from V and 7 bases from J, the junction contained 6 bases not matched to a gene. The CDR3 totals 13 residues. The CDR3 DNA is TGTGCCAGCAATCGACAGGGCTTTGAAAAACTGTTTTTT. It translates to CASNRQGFEKLFF.

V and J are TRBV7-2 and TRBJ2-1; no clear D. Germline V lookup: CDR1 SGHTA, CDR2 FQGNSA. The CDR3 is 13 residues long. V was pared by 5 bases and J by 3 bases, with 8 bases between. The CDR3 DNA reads TGTGCCAGCAGCGTCAATAGCTACAATGAGCAGTTCTTC. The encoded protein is CASSVNSYNEQFF.

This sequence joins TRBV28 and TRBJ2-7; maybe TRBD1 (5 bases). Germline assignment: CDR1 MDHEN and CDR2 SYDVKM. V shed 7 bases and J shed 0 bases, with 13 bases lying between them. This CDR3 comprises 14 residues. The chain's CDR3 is CASTTDSVSYEQYV. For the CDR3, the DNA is TGTGCCAGCACCACCGACAGTGTCTCCTACGAGCAGTACGTC.

The DNA of the CDR3 is TGTGCCAGCAGTGGGCAGGGGGAACCTGACGAGCAGTACGTC. Translating it yields CASSGQGEPDEQYV. This chain uses TRBV28 with TRBJ2-7; 7 nucleotides line up with TRBD1. Per germline, CDR1 MDHEN and CDR2 SYDVKM. J lost 5 bases, V lost 5 bases, and 9 bases had no gene match. This CDR3 region has 14 residues.

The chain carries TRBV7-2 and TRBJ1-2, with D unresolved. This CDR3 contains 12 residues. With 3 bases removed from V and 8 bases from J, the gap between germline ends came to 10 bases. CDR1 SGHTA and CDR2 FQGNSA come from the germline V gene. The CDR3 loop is CASSFPRMGYTF. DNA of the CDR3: TGTGCCAGCAGCTTTCCTAGAATGGGCTACACCTTC. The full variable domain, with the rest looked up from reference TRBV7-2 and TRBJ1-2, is GAGVSQSPSNKVTEKGKDVELRCDPISGHTALYWYRQSLGQGLEFLIYFQGNSAPDKSGLPSDRFSAERTGGSVSTLTIQRTQQEDSAVYLCASSFPRMGYTFGSGTRLTVV.

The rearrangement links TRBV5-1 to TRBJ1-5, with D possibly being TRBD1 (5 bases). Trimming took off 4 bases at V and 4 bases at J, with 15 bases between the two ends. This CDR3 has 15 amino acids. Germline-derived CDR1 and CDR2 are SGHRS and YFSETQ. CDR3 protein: CASSTGPGGNQPQHF. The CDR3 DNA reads TGCGCCAGCAGCACTGGGCCGGGGGGGAATCAGCCCCAGCATTTT.

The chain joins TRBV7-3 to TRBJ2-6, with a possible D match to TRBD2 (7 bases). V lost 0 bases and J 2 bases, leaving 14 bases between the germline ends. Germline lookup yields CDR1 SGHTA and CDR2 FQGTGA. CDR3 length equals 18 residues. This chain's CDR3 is CASSLTQPGGPGANVLTF. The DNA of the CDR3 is TGTGCCAGCAGCTTAACGCAGCCCGGGGGGCCTGGGGCCAACGTCCTGACTTTC.

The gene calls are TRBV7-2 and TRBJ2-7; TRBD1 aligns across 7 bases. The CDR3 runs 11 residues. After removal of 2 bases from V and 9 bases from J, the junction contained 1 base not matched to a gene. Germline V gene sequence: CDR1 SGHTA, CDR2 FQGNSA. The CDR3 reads CASSLKGAQYF. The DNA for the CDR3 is TGTGCCAGCAGCTTAAAGGGGGCGCAGTACTTC.

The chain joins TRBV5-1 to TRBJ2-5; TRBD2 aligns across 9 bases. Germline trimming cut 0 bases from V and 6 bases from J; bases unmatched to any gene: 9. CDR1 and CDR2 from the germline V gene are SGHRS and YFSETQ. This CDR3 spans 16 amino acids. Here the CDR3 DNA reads TGCGCCAGCAGCTTGGGAGCGGGGGGAATGATACAGACCCAGTACTTC. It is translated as CASSLGAGGMIQTQYF.

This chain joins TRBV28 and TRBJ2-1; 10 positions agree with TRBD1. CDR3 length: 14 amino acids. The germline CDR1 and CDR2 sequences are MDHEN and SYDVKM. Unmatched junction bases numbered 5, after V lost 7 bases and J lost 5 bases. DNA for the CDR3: TGTGCCAGCATCAGGGACAGGGGCCACAATGAGCAGTTCTTC. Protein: CASIRDRGHNEQFF.

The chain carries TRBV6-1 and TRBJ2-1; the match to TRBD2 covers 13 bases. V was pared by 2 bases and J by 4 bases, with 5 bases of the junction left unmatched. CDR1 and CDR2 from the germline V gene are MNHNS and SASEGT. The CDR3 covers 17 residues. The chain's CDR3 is CASSELTSGGVYNEQFF. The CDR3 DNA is TGTGCCAGCAGTGAACTCACTAGCGGGGGGGTTTACAATGAGCAGTTCTTC.

CDR3 nucleotide sequence: TGCGCCAGCGAGACAGGGTCTGGGGCCAACGTCCTGACTTTC. Translating it yields CASETGSGANVLTF. The chain combines TRBV5-1 with TRBJ2-6, with 7 bases lining up with TRBD1. CDR1 and CDR2 from the germline V gene are SGHRS and YFSETQ. V lost 7 bases, J lost 1 base, and 2 bases stayed unmatched. The CDR3 contains 14 residues.